Only a few counts were recorded for the clone carrying this TCR beta chain. Its specificity is not known. The sample belongs to a study of liver allograft versus peripheral blood T cells. Study details: Peripheral blood of the recipients supplied T cell receptor repertoires that were compared with those in transplanted livers. General observations from the study: Repertoires of T cell receptors that resided inside liver allografts reportedly differed from those in peripheral blood.

Germline V gene sequence: CDR1 SGHAT, CDR2 FQNNGV. This CDR3 has 11 residues. The V end lost 1 base, the J end lost 9 bases, and 6 bases lay between the germline ends. In TCRdb, the reads were re-called with MiXCR into one record per CDR3 protein. This table has around 6,100 distinct CDR3 sequences, around 16% appearing once. V gene TRBV11-2 combines with J gene TRBJ2-5; perhaps TRBD1 as D (6 bases). This receptor was identified in a human patient who had a liver transplant. Some T cells may be provided by the graft donor. The CDR3 DNA reads as TGTGCCAGCAGCTTAGGACAGGCCCAGTACTTC. This translates into CASSLGQAQYF.